The clone carrying this T cell receptor beta chain has just a few counts. Antigen: not known. The data stem from a study of cytomegalovirus exposure and HLA in healthy donors. For the study at large: Most donors, more than 80% of roughly 400 genotyped, fell in the Caucasian-associated ancestry cluster.

Broader study findings: In vitro checks showed that a few CMV-associated chains really do target CMV antigens. In a later analysis, common viral pathogens appeared linked to several of the most significant clusters. An analysis done earlier found most TCR beta V segments productive about 87% or about 30% of the time.

Primers: 60 Vbeta forward and 13 Jbeta reverse. Profiling relied on immunoSEQ multiplex PCR, and the TCRdb table lists in-frame clones only, not all of them. This table has fewer than 200,000 clones, approximately 74% appearing once. The sample was PBMCs. This sequence originates from a woman aged 25 to 39 in good health and CMV-seronegative.

The CDR3 loop reads CASSLDDRSSGANVLTF. As DNA, the CDR3 is TGTGCCAGCAGCTTAGACGACAGAAGCTCTGGGGCCAACGTCCTGACTTTC. This chain links TRBV11-1 with TRBJ2-6; a possible D gene is TRBD1 (5 bases). This CDR3 has 17 amino acids. The V gene lost 1 base and the J gene lost 0 bases, with 10 bases spanning the gap. Germline assignment: CDR1 SGHAT and CDR2 FQDESV (reference sequence).